Below are 17 T cell receptor beta chains sequenced from a single sample in a study of CD8 T cells in ankylosing spondylitis listed by TCRdb under 2017. Library generation was performed with 5' RACE. Sequencing used an Illumina HiSeq 2500. Through fastp at Q25 and MiXCR, TCRdb rebuilt clones from the public reads, retaining in-frame beta chains. Records with the same CDR3 protein are collapsed into one entry carrying the most frequent genes and DNA. The sample table holds about 340,000 distinct CDR3 sequences, of which less than 9.5% were seen once. Roughly 14% of the sample is held by the ten biggest clonotypes. The research as a whole found: Blood from ankylosing spondylitis patients appeared to be characterized by a TCR beta motif composed of under ten highly homologous amino acid variants.

The antigens these receptors bind are not known. Input material: blood, either unsorted or a sorted T cell fraction (not recorded which). The source of these receptors is a male donor with ankylosing spondylitis.

The chain carries TRBV5-1 and TRBJ2-1; possible D gene TRBD2, 5 bases. The CDR3 totals 12 residues. CDR1 and CDR2 (germline): SGHRS, YFSETQ. V was pared by 4 bases and J by 7 bases, with 9 bases between. CDR3 nucleotides: TGCGCCAGCAGCCCTCTAGCAAATGAGCAGTTCTTC. The encoded protein is CASSPLANEQFF. Filled out from reference TRBV5-1 and TRBJ2-1, the complete variable domain reads KAGVTQTPRYLIKTRGQQVTLSCSPISGHRSVSWYQQTPGQGLQFLFEYFSETQRNKGNFPGRFSGRQFSNSRSEMNVSTLELGDSALYLCASSPLANEQFFGPGTRLTVL.

In this sample, this clonotype turned up a few times. The chain has TRBV7-3 and TRBJ2-3; 7 bases agree with TRBD1. V shed 5 bases, J shed 5 bases, and the junction held 4 bases outside the gene matches. The germline V gene has CDR1 SGHTA and CDR2 FQGTGA. This CDR3 has 13 amino acids. For the CDR3, the DNA is TGTGCCAGCAGCCGACAGGGAATAGATACGCAGTATTTT. This codes for CASSRQGIDTQYF.

About this clonotype itself: The conserved phenylalanine or tryptophan normally closing the CDR3 is absent here, so this likely arose from a read error. The chain couples TRBV4-1 to TRBJ1-6; D not certain. CDR3 length: 12 residues. The V end was cut by 2 bases, the J end by 10 bases, with 6 bases between. Looked up from germline, CDR1 is MGHRA and CDR2 is YSYEKL. In nucleotides, the CDR3 is TGCGCCAGCAGCCAATTGGTCTCACCCCTCCACCTT. Translated, it gives CASSQLVSPLHL.

This clonotype was counted many times. This chain uses TRBV12-3 or TRBV12-4 with TRBJ2-7; 11 bases are shared with TRBD2. The CDR3 has 13 residues. Trimming took 1 base from V and 7 from J; bases not matched to a gene: 0. CDR3 loop: CASSLGLAGEQYF. The CDR3 coding sequence is TGTGCCAGCAGTTTAGGACTAGCGGGAGAGCAGTACTTC.

In its sample, this clonotype was seen a few times. The J gene is TRBJ1-4, the V gene TRBV7-6; no clear D. The germline V gene has CDR1 SGHVS and CDR2 FNYEAQ. The V end was cut by 2 bases, the J end by 2 bases, with 9 bases between. The CDR3 has 15 amino acids. The CDR3 sequence: CASSLIGGTNEKLFF. CDR3 coding DNA: TGTGCCAGCAGCTTAATCGGAGGCACTAATGAAAAACTGTTTTTT. Variable domain in full (rest from reference TRBV7-6 and TRBJ1-4): GAGVSQSPRYKVTKRGQDVALRCDPISGHVSLYWYRQALGQGPEFLTYFNYEAQQDKSGLPNDRFSAERPEGSISTLTIQRTEQRDSAMYRCASSLIGGTNEKLFFGSGTQLSVL.

The rearrangement joins TRBV20-1 to TRBJ1-1; D uncertain. V gave up 6 bases and J gave up 6 bases, with 14 bases separating them. CDR1 is DFQATT and CDR2 is SNEGSKA in the germline V gene (reference sequence). The CDR3 is 12 residues long. The DNA of the CDR3 is TGCAGTGCGGCGGGAGTTATGGCTGAAGCTTTCTTT. This gives the protein CSAAGVMAEAFF.

This clonotype was counted a few times. The rearrangement links TRBV15 to TRBJ2-7; D is possibly TRBD2 (7 bases). The V gene lost 2 bases and the J gene lost 4 bases, with 9 bases spanning the gap. CDR3 length: 13 residues. Per germline, CDR1 LNHNV and CDR2 YYDKDF (reference sequence). The CDR3 bases are TGTGCCACCAGCAGAAGGGGGGGTTACGAGCAGTACTTC. Encoded protein: CATSRRGGYEQYF.

This clonotype was seen at least ten times. This chain joins TRBV6-5 and TRBJ1-2; 11 bases fit TRBD1. Germline CDR1 MNHEY, CDR2 SVGAGI. This CDR3 spans 12 amino acids. Unmatched junction bases numbered 4, after V lost 8 bases and J lost 8 bases. CDR3 protein: CASGDRGKGYTF. CDR3 DNA sequence: TGTGCCAGCGGGGACAGGGGGAAGGGCTACACCTTC.

A few counts support this clonotype. The chain uses TRBV5-1 and TRBJ2-5; D uncertain. This CDR3 is 11 amino acids long. Trimming left V 2 bases short and J 12 bases short, with 11 bases between. Germline-derived CDR1 and CDR2 are SGHRS and YFSETQ. The CDR3 region is CASSFQAVEYF. The CDR3 DNA follows: TGCGCCAGCAGCTTCCAAGCTGTCGAGTACTTC.

This clonotype was found many times. This chain links TRBV28 with TRBJ1-6, with TRBD1 identical over 7 bases. Germline assignment: CDR1 MDHEN and CDR2 SYDVKM. The CDR3 covers 16 residues. Trimming took 4 bases from V and 8 from J; bases not matched to a gene: 11. CDR3 nucleotide sequence: TGTGCCAGCAGTTCTTACGAGGGCAGGGGGGATTCACCCCTCCACTTT. Translation gives CASSSYEGRGDSPLHF.

This clonotype was detected once. This chain joins TRBV7-8 and TRBJ1-4, with TRBD1 matching over 9 bases. After removal of 5 bases from V and 0 bases from J, the junction contained 7 bases not matched to a gene. CDR1 is SGHVS, CDR2 FQNEAQ, per germline. The CDR3 runs 17 residues. In DNA, the CDR3 is TGTGCCAGCAGCCCCCGGGACAGGGTTGCAACTAATGAAAAACTGTTTTTT. Translation: CASSPRDRVATNEKLFF.

In this sample, this clonotype turned up a few times. The chain combines TRBV20-1 with TRBJ1-5; D may be TRBD1 (6 bases). The V gene lost 8 bases and the J gene lost 0 bases, with 14 bases spanning the gap. The CDR3 contains 14 residues. Germline-derived CDR1 and CDR2 are DFQATT and SNEGSKA (reference sequence). As DNA, the CDR3 is TGCAGTACGGACAGCTCTTATAGCAATCAGCCCCAGCATTTT. Amino acid sequence: CSTDSSYSNQPQHF.

The genes are TRBV20-1 and TRBJ2-7; TRBD2 aligns across 7 bases. Germline V gene sequence: CDR1 DFQATT, CDR2 SNEGSKA (reference sequence). This CDR3 is 14 amino acids long. Trimming at V came to 8 bases and at J to 3 bases, leaving 13 bases not matched to a gene. The CDR3 here is CSLMREWSIYEQYF. The CDR3 DNA sequence: TGCAGTTTGATGCGGGAGTGGTCCATCTACGAGCAGTACTTC.

This clonotype has at least ten counts. The genes are TRBV5-1 and TRBJ1-1; TRBD1 aligns across 7 bases. Germline V gene lookup returns CDR1 SGHRS and CDR2 YFSETQ. Germline trimming cut 0 bases from V and 3 bases from J; bases unmatched to any gene: 5. The CDR3 loop spans 15 amino acids. The CDR3 DNA sequence: TGCGCCAGCAGCTTGGTAGGGGGCGGGGACACTGAAGCTTTCTTT. Amino acid sequence: CASSLVGGGDTEAFF.

A few counts support this clonotype. This chain connects TRBV7-2 to TRBJ1-5, with D uncertain. The CDR3 is 15 residues long. Germline V gene sequence: CDR1 SGHTA, CDR2 FQGNSA. V gave up 3 bases and J gave up 1 base, with 10 bases separating them. In DNA form, the CDR3 reads TGTGCCAGCAGCTTGAGTGGGATAAGCAATCAGCCCCAGCATTTT. Translated, it gives CASSLSGISNQPQHF. The variable domain in full, with the rest retrieved from reference TRBV7-2 and TRBJ1-5, is GAGVSQSPSNKVTEKGKDVELRCDPISGHTALYWYRQSLGQGLEFLIYFQGNSAPDKSGLPSDRFSAERTGGSVSTLTIQRTQQEDSAVYLCASSLSGISNQPQHFGDGTRLSIL.

The chain couples TRBV6-1 to TRBJ2-1; 10 bases are shared with TRBD2. After removal of 6 bases from V and 8 bases from J, the junction contained 10 bases not matched to a gene. CDR3 length: 15 amino acids. Germline CDR1 MNHNS, CDR2 SASEGT. The CDR3, as DNA: TGTGCCAGCAGGGCGCCTAGCGGGAGAAAAGATGAGCAGTTCTTC. Its translation is CASRAPSGRKDEQFF.

The chain recombines TRBV7-3 with TRBJ1-2; 9 bases fit TRBD1. CDR1 and CDR2 (germline): SGHTA, FQGTGA. The CDR3 totals 17 residues. V was pared by 5 bases and J by 7 bases, with 17 bases of the junction left unmatched. CDR3 DNA sequence: TGTGCCAGCAGCCCGGGACAGGGCCGTCTTAAGGATGGTGGCTACACCTTC. Translated, it gives CASSPGQGRLKDGGYTF. Filled out from reference TRBV7-3 and TRBJ1-2, the complete variable domain reads GAGVSQTPSNKVTEKGKYVELRCDPISGHTALYWYRQSLGQGPEFLIYFQGTGAADDSGLPNDRFFAVRPEGSVSTLKIQRTERGDSAVYLCASSPGQGRLKDGGYTFGSGTRLTVV.